This T cell receptor beta chain stems from a study of T-cell memory formation after mild COVID-19. UMIs and sample barcodes were carried by the TCR alpha and TCR beta cDNA libraries that 5'RACE produced using constant-segment primers. TCRdb fed the 5' RACE reads into MiXCR, producing one record per CDR3 protein. The table lists some 310,000 distinct CDR3 sequences, roughly 19% of them singletons. Points on this clonotype: Antigen unknown.

The study, taken as a whole, reports: Whereas later expanders leaned CD4+, clones contracting day 15 to 85 showed a balanced CD4/CD8 makeup.

V trimming: 8 bases; J trimming: 2 bases; junction bases outside the gene matches: 9. Germline CDR1 LNHNV, CDR2 YYDKDF (reference sequence). The CDR3 sequence is 15 residues long. V and J are TRBV15 and TRBJ2-3, with 8 positions matching TRBD2. The sequence was collected from a man aged 18 to 30 who had mild COVID-19 (a few samples of this study predate the infection). Cell type and time point are not known. The sample was PBMCs or a T cell subset sorted from them (not recorded which). Here the CDR3 DNA reads TGTGCCACCGCCCGACTAGCGTTAGACACAGATACGCAGTATTTT. Amino acids: CATARLALDTDTQYF. The entire variable domain, with the rest obtained from reference TRBV15 and TRBJ2-3, is as follows: DAMVIQNPRYQVTQFGKPVTLSCSQTLNHNVMYWYQQKSSQAPKLLFHYYDKDFNNEADTPDNFQSRRPNTSFCFLDIRSPGLGDTAMYLCATARLALDTDTQYFGPGTRLTVL.